The clone carrying this T cell receptor beta chain was counted a single time. Possible read error: a much larger clone is one base away. The sample is drawn from a study of T cells in Graves' hyperthyroidism and ophthalmopathy. CDR1 and CDR2 from the germline V gene are SGHRS and YFSETQ. The CDR3 loop spans 14 amino acids. It was RNA transcripts that yielded the amplified TCR beta CDR3 regions. The TCR CDR3 was amplified in a first-round RT-PCR using the HTBI primer set. TCRdb analysed the multiplex PCR reads with MiXCR anew, one entry per CDR3 protein. The sample includes fewer than 650,000 distinct CDR3 sequences, 11% to 15% of them seen just once.

Sequencing was carried out using blood. The clonotype was recovered from a woman aged 25 to 39 with Graves' hyperthyroidism that later progressed to Graves' ophthalmopathy. This sequence joins TRBV5-1 and TRBJ2-2; D is perhaps TRBD1 (6 bases). Here the CDR3 reads CASSLEGDTGEPFF. The CDR3 DNA reads as TGCGCCAGCAGCTTGGAAGGGGACACCGGGGAGCCGTTTTTT. The full variable domain, with the rest looked up from reference TRBV5-1 and TRBJ2-2, is KAGVTQTPRYLIKTRGQQVTLSCSPISGHRSVSWYQQTPGQGLQFLFEYFSETQRNKGNFPGRFSGRQFSNSRSEMNVSTLELGDSALYLCASSLEGDTGEPFFGEGSRLTVL.